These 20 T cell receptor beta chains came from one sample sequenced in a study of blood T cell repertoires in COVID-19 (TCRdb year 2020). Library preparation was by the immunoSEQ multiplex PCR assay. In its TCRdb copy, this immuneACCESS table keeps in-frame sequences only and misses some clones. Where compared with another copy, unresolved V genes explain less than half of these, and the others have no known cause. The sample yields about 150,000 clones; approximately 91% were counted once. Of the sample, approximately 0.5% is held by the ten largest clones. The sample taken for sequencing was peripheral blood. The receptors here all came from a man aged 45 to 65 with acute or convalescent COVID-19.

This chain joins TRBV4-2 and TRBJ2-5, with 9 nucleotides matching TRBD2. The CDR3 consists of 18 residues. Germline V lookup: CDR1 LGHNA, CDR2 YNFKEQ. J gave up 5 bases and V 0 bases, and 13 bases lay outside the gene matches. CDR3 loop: CASSQDRVVAGESETQYF. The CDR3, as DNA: TGTGCCAGCAGCCAAGACCGGGTTGTAGCGGGAGAGTCGGAGACCCAGTACTTC.

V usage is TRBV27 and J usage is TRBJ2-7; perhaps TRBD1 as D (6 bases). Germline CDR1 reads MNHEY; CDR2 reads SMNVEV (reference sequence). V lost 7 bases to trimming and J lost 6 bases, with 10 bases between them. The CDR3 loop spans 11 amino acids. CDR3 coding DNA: TGTGCCAGCACAGGGGCCCGCGAGCAGTACTTC. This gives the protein CASTGAREQYF.

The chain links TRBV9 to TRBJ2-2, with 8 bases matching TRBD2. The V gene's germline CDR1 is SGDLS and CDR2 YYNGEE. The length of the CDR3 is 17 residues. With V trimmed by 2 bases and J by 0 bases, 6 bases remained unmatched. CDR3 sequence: CASSVAPLAANTGELFF. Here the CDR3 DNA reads TGTGCCAGCAGCGTGGCCCCACTAGCGGCGAACACCGGGGAGCTGTTTTTT.

This CDR3 reads CASSLYARYEQYF. In DNA form, the CDR3 reads TGTGCCAGCAGTCTTTACGCTCGGTACGAGCAGTACTTC. The chain recombines TRBV28 with TRBJ2-7; no clear D gene. Germline V gives CDR1 MDHEN, CDR2 SYDVKM. Trimming shortened V by 5 bases and J by 4 bases, and 12 bases separated the two germline ends. The CDR3 consists of 13 residues.

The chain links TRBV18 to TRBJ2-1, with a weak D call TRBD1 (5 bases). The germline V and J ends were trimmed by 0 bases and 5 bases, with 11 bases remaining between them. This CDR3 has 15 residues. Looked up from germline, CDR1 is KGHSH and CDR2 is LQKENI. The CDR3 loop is CASSPPSGRNNEQFF. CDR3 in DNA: TGTGCCAGCTCACCACCTTCAGGGCGGAACAATGAGCAGTTCTTC. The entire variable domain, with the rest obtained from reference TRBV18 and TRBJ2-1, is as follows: NAGVMQNPRHLVRRRGQEARLRCSPMKGHSHVYWYRQLPEEGLKFMVYLQKENIIDESGMPKERFSAEFPKEGPSILRIQQVVRGDSAAYFCASSPPSGRNNEQFFGPGTRLTVL.

CDR3 in amino acids: CASRRETGGSTDTQYF. The CDR3, as DNA: TGTGCCAGCAGAAGGGAGACAGGGGGAAGCACAGATACGCAGTATTTT. This chain uses TRBV28 with TRBJ2-3; TRBD1 agrees at 9 bases. In germline, CDR1 is MDHEN, CDR2 SYDVKM. The CDR3 runs to 16 residues. V shed 6 bases, J shed 0 bases, and the junction held 7 bases outside the gene matches.

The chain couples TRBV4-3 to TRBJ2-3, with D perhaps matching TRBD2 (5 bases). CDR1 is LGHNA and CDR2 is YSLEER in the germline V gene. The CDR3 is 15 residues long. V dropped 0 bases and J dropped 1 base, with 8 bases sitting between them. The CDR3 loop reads CASSQDRRRTDTQYF. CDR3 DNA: TGCGCCAGCAGCCAAGATCGGAGGCGCACAGATACGCAGTATTTT.

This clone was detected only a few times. CDR3 DNA sequence: TGTGCCAGCAGCGAGGGGGGGGACCCCCAAGAGACCCAGTACTTC. Amino acid sequence: CASSEGGDPQETQYF. The rearrangement joins TRBV9 to TRBJ2-5; possibly TRBD2 for D (7 bases). V shed 3 bases and J shed 1 base, with 13 bases lying between them. The CDR3 runs to 15 residues. CDR1 and CDR2 from the germline V gene are SGDLS and YYNGEE.

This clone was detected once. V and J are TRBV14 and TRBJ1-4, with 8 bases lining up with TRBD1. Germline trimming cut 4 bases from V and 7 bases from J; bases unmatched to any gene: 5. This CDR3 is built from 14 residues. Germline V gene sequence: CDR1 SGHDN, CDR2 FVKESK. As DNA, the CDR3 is TGTGCCAGCAGCCCAGGGGGCGCGGGTGAAAAACTGTTTTTT. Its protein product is CASSPGGAGEKLFF.

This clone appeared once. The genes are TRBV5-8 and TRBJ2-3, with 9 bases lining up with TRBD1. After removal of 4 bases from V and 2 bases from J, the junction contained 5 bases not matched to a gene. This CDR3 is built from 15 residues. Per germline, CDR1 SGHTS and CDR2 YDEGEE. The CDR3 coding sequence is TGTGCCAGCAGCATGGGACAGGGCGTCACAGATACGCAGTATTTT. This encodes CASSMGQGVTDTQYF.

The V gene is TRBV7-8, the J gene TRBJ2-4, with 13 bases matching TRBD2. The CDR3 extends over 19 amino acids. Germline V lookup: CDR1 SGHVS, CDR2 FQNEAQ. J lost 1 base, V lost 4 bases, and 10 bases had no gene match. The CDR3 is CASSSRGTSGNVAKNIQYF. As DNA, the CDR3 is TGTGCCAGCAGCTCCCGGGGGACTAGCGGGAATGTCGCCAAAAACATTCAGTACTTC.

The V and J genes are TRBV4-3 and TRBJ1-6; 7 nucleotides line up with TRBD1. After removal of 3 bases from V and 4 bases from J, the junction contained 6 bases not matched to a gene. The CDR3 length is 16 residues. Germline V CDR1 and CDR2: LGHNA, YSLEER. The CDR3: CASSHDRALYNSPLHF. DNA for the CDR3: TGCGCCAGCAGCCATGACAGGGCTTTATATAATTCACCCCTCCACTTT.

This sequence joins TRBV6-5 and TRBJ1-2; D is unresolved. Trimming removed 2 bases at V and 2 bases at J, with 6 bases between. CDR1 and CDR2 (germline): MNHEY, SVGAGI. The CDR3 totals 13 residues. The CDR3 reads CASSYGENYGYTF. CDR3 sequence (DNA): TGTGCCAGCAGTTACGGGGAGAACTATGGCTACACCTTC.

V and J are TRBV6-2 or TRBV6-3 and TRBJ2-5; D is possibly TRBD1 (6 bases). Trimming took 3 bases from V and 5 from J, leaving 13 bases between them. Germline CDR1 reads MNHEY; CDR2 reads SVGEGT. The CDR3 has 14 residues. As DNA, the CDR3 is TGTGCCAGCAGTTATCCACAGGGTGGCGAGACCCAGTACTTC. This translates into CASSYPQGGETQYF.

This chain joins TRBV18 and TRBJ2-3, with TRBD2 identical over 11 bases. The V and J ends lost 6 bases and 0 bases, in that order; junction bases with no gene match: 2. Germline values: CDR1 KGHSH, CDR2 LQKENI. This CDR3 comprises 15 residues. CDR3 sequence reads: CASSRLAGSTDTQYF. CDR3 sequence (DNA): TGTGCCAGCTCCAGACTAGCGGGGAGCACAGATACGCAGTATTTT.

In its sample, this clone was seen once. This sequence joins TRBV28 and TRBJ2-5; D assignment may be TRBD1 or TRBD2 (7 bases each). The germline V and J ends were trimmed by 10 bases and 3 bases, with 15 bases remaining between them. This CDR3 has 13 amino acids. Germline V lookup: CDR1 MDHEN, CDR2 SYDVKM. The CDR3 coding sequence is TGTGCCACCAGGGGGGGAGGGAAAGAGACCCAGTACTTC. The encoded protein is CATRGGGKETQYF.

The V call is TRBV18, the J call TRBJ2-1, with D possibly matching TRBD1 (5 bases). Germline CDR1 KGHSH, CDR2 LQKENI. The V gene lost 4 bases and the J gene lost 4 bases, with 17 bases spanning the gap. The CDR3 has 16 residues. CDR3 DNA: TGTGCCAGCTCACGAGACAGCCCCACCTTATACAATGAGCAGTTCTTC. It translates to CASSRDSPTLYNEQFF.

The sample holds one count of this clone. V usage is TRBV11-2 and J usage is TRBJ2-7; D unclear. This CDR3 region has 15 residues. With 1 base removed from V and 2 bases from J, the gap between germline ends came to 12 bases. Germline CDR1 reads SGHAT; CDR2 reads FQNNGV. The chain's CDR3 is CASSLVPGAAYEQYF. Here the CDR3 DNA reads TGTGCCAGCAGCTTAGTACCCGGTGCTGCCTACGAGCAGTACTTC.

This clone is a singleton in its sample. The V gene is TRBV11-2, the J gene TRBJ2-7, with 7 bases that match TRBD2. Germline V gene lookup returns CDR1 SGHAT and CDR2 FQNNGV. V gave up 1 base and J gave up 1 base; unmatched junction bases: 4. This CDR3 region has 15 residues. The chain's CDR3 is CASSLGGSGSYEQYF. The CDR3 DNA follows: TGTGCCAGCAGCTTAGGCGGGAGTGGTTCCTACGAGCAGTACTTC.

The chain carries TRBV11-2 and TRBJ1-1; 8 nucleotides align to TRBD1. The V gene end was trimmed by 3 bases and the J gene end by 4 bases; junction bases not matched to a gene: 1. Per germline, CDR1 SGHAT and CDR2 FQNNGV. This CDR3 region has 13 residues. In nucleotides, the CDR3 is TGTGCCAGCAGCTTTCAGGGGGCCACTGAAGCTTTCTTT. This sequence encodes CASSFQGATEAFF.